This is a list of T cell receptor beta chains from one sample in a study of blood T cell repertoires in COVID-19. Generated by immunoSEQ multiplex PCR, the TCRdb table keeps only in-frame clones and is missing some. Of about 89,000 clones in the sample, about 87% are singletons; the top ten hold 0.47%. The sample comprised peripheral blood. Receptors were obtained from a man aged 60 to 75 with acute or convalescent COVID-19. CDR3s include the opening cysteine and the closing phenylalanine or tryptophan. D genes are given only for firm matches. Size is omitted from some rows. Given values are once, few, many or a class for expanded clones.

>TRBD1|TRBV2|-|TRBJ2-6
CASGYDRVAGANVLTF
>-|TRBV9|-|TRBJ2-7
CASSVGGGPDAYEQYF
>TRBD2|TRBV6-5|-|TRBJ2-7
CASSYGGGVYEQYF
>TRBD2|TRBV7-9|-|TRBJ2-5
CASSPGLAGGQETQYF
>TRBD2|TRBV27|-|TRBJ2-1
CASSSTLAGAGGEQFF
>-|TRBV27|-|TRBJ1-2
CASSTYEGGYTF
>-|TRBV7-6|-|TRBJ2-5
CASSLVSRGETQYF
>TRBD2|TRBV24-1|-|TRBJ2-5
CATSDPSGTSGPGAETQYF
>TRBD1|TRBV9|-|TRBJ1-2
CASSTDPGQNYGYTF
>TRBD2|TRBV15|once|TRBJ2-5
CATSRDLAGEETQYF
>TRBD2|TRBV4-1|-|TRBJ2-7
CASSPVGLAGTYEQYF
>TRBD1|TRBV19|-|TRBJ2-5
CASRSGQGRQETQYF
>-|TRBV5-1|once|TRBJ1-3
CASSLGARSGNTIYF
>TRBD1|TRBV19|-|TRBJ2-7
CASRNPGQGTYEQYF
>-|TRBV5-6|-|TRBJ1-2
CASSFRRGENGYTF